Shown below are 2 T cell receptor beta chains from a single sample sequenced in a study of T cells after yellow fever vaccination. TCRdb used MiXCR to reprocess the 5' RACE reads, holding one entry per CDR3 protein. Here the sample spans some 200,000 distinct CDR3 sequences, under 3.5% being singletons. The source was CD4+ T cells sorted from PBMCs, collected 10 days after the yellow fever booster vaccination. These receptor sequences come from a young man who received the YFV17D yellow fever vaccine.

The sample holds many counts of this clonotype. This chain links TRBV15 with TRBJ1-4; D is possibly TRBD1 (6 bases). Germline values: CDR1 LNHNV, CDR2 YYDKDF (reference sequence). V was pared by 0 bases and J by 3 bases, with 11 bases between. The CDR3 runs 16 residues. The CDR3 nucleotides are TGTGCCACCAGCAGAGATAGGGGGATCCCTAATGAAAAACTGTTTTTT. Translated, it gives CATSRDRGIPNEKLFF.

This chain uses TRBV5-6 with TRBJ2-5; D is undetermined. Trimming removed 3 bases from V and 5 bases from J, with 5 bases in between. The CDR3 totals 11 residues. Germline V gene sequence: CDR1 SGHDT, CDR2 YYEEEE. The CDR3 loop reads CASSWRETQYF. CDR3 sequence (DNA): TGTGCCAGCAGCTGGCGCGAGACCCAGTACTTC.